The clone carrying this T cell receptor beta chain showed up just a few times. Between the trimmed V and J ends, which lost 1 base and 4 bases, there was a span of 16 bases. Germline assignment: CDR1 LNHNV and CDR2 YYDKDF (reference sequence). The CDR3 length is 16 residues. A J-beta primer mix and a sample-barcoded 5' primer were used in a second PCR of about 6 to 12 cycles. TCRdb reprocessed the 5' RACE reads via MiXCR and lists one record per CDR3 protein. The sample lists approximately 1.5 million distinct CDR3 sequences; approximately 32% were seen once. These data come from a study of blood T cells in healthy people across ages.

This clonotype originated in a woman in her 30s in good health. Material: blood. The chain uses TRBV15 and TRBJ2-5, with a possible D match to TRBD1 (5 bases). The CDR3 DNA reads as TGTGCCACCAGCAGAGCCCCCATATCCAGGGTAGAGACCCAGTACTTC. This sequence encodes CATSRAPISRVETQYF.